This TCR beta chain was recorded in a study of cytomegalovirus exposure and HLA in healthy donors. Study outcomes and limitations: In an earlier analysis, most TCR beta V segments were productive about 90% or about 30% of the time. After further analysis at a later stage, roughly 16,000 TCR beta sequences were associated with HLA alleles at 0.05 false discovery rate.

Trimming cost V 0 bases and J 3 bases, with 5 bases left between them. CDR1 LNHDA and CDR2 SQIVND come from the germline V gene (reference sequence). This CDR3 region has 13 residues. In regard to this clone: Its antigen is currently unknown.

The PCR made use of 60 Vbeta and 13 Jbeta primers. TCRdb's table, derived via immunoSEQ multiplex PCR, lists solely in-frame clones and lacks some. Recorded for this sample: about 160,000 clones. The receptor was derived from a woman in her forties or fifties in good health and CMV-seronegative. J is TRBJ1-2 and V is TRBV19; the D is unclear. Sample: PBMCs. CDR3 nucleotides: TGTGCCAGTAGTATAGAACAGTACTATGGCTACACCTTC. It yields the protein CASSIEQYYGYTF.